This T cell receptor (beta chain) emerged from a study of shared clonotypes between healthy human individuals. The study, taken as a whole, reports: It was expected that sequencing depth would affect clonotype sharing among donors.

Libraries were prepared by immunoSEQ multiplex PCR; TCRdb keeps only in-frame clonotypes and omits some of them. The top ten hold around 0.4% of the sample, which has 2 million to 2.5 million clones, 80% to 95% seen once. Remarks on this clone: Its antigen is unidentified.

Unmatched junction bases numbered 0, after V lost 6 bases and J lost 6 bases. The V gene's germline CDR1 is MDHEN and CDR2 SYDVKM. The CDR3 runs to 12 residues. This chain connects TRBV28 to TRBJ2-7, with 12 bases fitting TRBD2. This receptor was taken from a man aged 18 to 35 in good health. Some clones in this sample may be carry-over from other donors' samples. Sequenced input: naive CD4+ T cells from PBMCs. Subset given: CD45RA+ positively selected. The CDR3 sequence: CASRLAGGEQYF. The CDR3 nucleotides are TGTGCCAGCAGACTAGCGGGAGGCGAGCAGTACTTC.